The 12 T cell receptor beta chains in this list originate from one sample, sequenced in a study of human T cells and chemical hapten exposure. Time point in this sample: patch test 2, 6 weeks after DPC sensitization. Described treatment: therapeutic diphenylcyclopropenone sensitization with weekly scalp DPC. TCRdb re-derived calls from the RACE reads in MiXCR, one entry per CDR3 protein. Found here are tens of thousands of distinct CDR3 sequences, around 10% of them singletons; the top ten hold around 2.2%. Here the sequenced sample was whole blood, taken in connection with sensitization to the hapten diphenylcyclopropenone (DPC). These receptors originate from a man aged 40-55 years with alopecia areata. Some clones in this sample may be carry-over from other donors' samples.

Ten or more counts support this clonotype. This sequence joins TRBV10-3 and TRBJ2-1; 10 bases are shared with TRBD2. Per germline, CDR1 ENHRY and CDR2 SYGVKD. The CDR3 contains 13 residues. The junction had 8 bases not matched to a gene; V was cut back by 10 bases and J by 8 bases. The CDR3 DNA follows: TGTGCCACGCTAGCGGGAGAGGCGGATGAGCAGTTCTTC. Translation: CATLAGEADEQFF.

This clonotype was counted between two and nine times. The rearrangement uses TRBV9 and TRBJ2-1; D might be TRBD2 (6 bases). CDR1 and CDR2 from the germline V gene are SGDLS and YYNGEE. Trimming shortened V by 2 bases and J by 6 bases, and 15 bases separated the two germline ends. This CDR3 is built from 15 residues. CDR3 sequence: CASSVAGTPTNEQFF. CDR3 DNA: TGTGCCAGCAGCGTGGCCGGGACTCCTACCAATGAGCAGTTCTTC.

In this sample, this clonotype turned up once. This rearrangement joins TRBV7-2 to TRBJ2-7; TRBD2 matches 12 bases. Germline V gives CDR1 SGHTA, CDR2 FQGNSA. The CDR3 runs to 14 residues. Unmatched junction bases numbered 5, after V lost 7 bases and J lost 4 bases. In nucleotides, the CDR3 is TGTGCCAGCACCCTAGCGGGAGGGGGATACGAGCAGTACGTC. Residues: CASTLAGGGYEQYV.

The rearrangement joins TRBV27 to TRBJ2-1; 16 bases are a match to TRBD2. Germline-derived CDR1 and CDR2 are MNHEY and SMNVEV (reference sequence). The CDR3 is made up of 16 amino acids. V was clipped by 5 bases and J by 6 bases; unmatched bases: 4. The DNA for the CDR3 is TGTGCCAGCAGTGCCGGGACTAGCGGGAGGGCCAATGAGCAGTTCTTC. The encoded protein is CASSAGTSGRANEQFF.

The rearrangement joins TRBV6-2 or TRBV6-3 to TRBJ2-7, with 9 bases identical to TRBD2. CDR1 is MNHEY and CDR2 is SVGEGT in the germline V gene. Germline trimming cut 3 bases from V and 4 bases from J; bases unmatched to any gene: 4. The CDR3 spans 14 residues. The CDR3 region has the DNA TGTGCCAGCAGTTATAGCGGGAGAGCTTACGAGCAGTACGTC. It codes for CASSYSGRAYEQYV.

The chain is built from TRBV19 and TRBJ2-1, with 10 bases lining up with TRBD1. The J segment lost 5 bases and the V segment lost 3 bases, leaving 7 bases of the junction unmatched. The CDR3 is 16 amino acids. Germline values: CDR1 LNHDA, CDR2 SQIVND (reference sequence). Written as DNA, the CDR3 is TGTGCCAGTAGTATCGCCGGGACAGGGGCCCACAATGAGCAGTTCTTC. Translation: CASSIAGTGAHNEQFF.

This clonotype was counted at least ten times. At one of its ends the junction is not consistent with the germline gene, which may arise from a read error. The chain joins TRBV12-3 or TRBV12-4 to TRBJ1-5; D unclear. The CDR3 consists of 12 residues. The CDR3 loop reads CASGFEGQPQHF. CDR3 nucleotides: TGTGCCAGCGGTTTTGAAGGGCAGCCCCAGCATTTT.

The CDR3 DNA sequence: TGTGCCAGCAGTGAAAAGGAGGGAGGGACAGGGACCCAGTACTTC. Residues: CASSEKEGGTGTQYF. This chain links TRBV2 with TRBJ2-5; TRBD1 is a possible D gene (8 bases). This CDR3 contains 15 residues. V gave up 2 bases and J gave up 7 bases, with 17 bases separating them. In germline, CDR1 is SNHLY, CDR2 FYNNEI.

This clonotype was found a few times. V and J are TRBV7-9 and TRBJ2-1; TRBD2 agrees at 12 bases. The CDR3 sequence is 15 residues long. V was clipped by 5 bases and J by 3 bases; unmatched bases: 2. Germline assignment: CDR1 SEHNR and CDR2 FQNEAQ (reference sequence). This CDR3 is CASSRLAGVYNEQFF. DNA for the CDR3: TGTGCCAGCAGCCGACTAGCGGGAGTCTACAATGAGCAGTTCTTC.

J is TRBJ1-1 and V is TRBV5-1, with D maybe TRBD1 (6 bases). This CDR3 comprises 16 residues. Germline V CDR1 and CDR2: SGHRS, YFSETQ. V lost 0 bases and J lost 0, with 12 bases in between. The CDR3 here is CASSLGVDRLNTEAFF. The CDR3 nucleotides read TGCGCCAGCAGCTTGGGGGTAGACAGGTTGAACACTGAAGCTTTCTTT. The full variable domain, rest sourced from reference TRBV5-1 and TRBJ1-1, is KAGVTQTPRYLIKTRGQQVTLSCSPISGHRSVSWYQQTPGQGLQFLFEYFSETQRNKGNFPGRFSGRQFSNSRSEMNVSTLELGDSALYLCASSLGVDRLNTEAFFGQGTRLTVV.

This clonotype was found a few times. The CDR3 sequence is CSVGAGDPRNEQFF. The CDR3 DNA reads as TGCAGCGTCGGAGCGGGAGACCCCCGCAATGAGCAGTTCTTC. The chain links TRBV29-1 to TRBJ2-1; TRBD2 agrees at 8 bases. V shed 6 bases and J 6 bases; nucleotides not matched to a gene: 10. The germline V gene has CDR1 SQVTM and CDR2 ANQGSEA. The CDR3 consists of 14 residues.

This clonotype was recorded a few times. This chain uses TRBV29-1 with TRBJ2-1; 9 bases are shared with TRBD2. Germline CDR1 SQVTM, CDR2 ANQGSEA. Losses at the gene ends were 5 bases for V and 9 bases for J; bases not matched to a gene: 11. There are 14 residues in the CDR3. The CDR3 loop reads CSVLGGGRVGEQFF. The CDR3, as DNA: TGCAGCGTTTTGGGGGGCGGGAGGGTAGGTGAGCAGTTCTTC.